A single T cell receptor (beta chain) is shown here with its context. V was clipped by 0 bases and J by 8 bases; unmatched bases: 6. The CDR3 is made up of 15 amino acids. Germline values: CDR1 SGDLS, CDR2 YYNGEE. This specimen belongs to a study of T cells in Graves' hyperthyroidism and ophthalmopathy. Study overall: At the time of initial diagnosis and before any treatment, peripheral blood was collected.

Researchers amplified the TCR beta CDR3 regions from RNA transcripts. First-round RT-PCR with HTBI primers amplified the TCR CDR3 region. MiXCR, run by TCRdb on the multiplex PCR reads, gives a single entry per CDR3 protein. The sample carries 34,000 or so distinct CDR3 sequences, roughly half recorded once. The chain combines TRBV9 with TRBJ2-1; 9 nucleotides agree with TRBD2. The source is a woman aged 40 to 49 with Graves' ophthalmopathy. Sequencing was carried out using blood. The CDR3: CASSVVASGIHEQFF. The DNA for the CDR3 is TGTGCCAGCAGCGTAGTGGCTAGCGGGATCCATGAGCAGTTCTTC.